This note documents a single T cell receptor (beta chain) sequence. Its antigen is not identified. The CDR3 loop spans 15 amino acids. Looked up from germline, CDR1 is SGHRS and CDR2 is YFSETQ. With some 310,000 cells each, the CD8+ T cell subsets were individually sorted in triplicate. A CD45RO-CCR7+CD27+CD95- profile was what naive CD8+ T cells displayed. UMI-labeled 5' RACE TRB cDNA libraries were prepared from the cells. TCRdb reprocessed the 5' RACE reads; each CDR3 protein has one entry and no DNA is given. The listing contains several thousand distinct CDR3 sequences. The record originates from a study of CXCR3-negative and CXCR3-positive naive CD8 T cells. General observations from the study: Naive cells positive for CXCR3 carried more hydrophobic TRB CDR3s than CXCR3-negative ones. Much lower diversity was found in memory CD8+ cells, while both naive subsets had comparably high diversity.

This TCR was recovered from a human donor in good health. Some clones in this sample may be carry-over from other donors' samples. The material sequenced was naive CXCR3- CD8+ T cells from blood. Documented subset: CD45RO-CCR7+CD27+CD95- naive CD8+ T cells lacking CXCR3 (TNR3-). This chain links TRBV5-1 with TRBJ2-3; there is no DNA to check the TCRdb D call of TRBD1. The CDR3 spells CASSLSGQYTDTQYF.